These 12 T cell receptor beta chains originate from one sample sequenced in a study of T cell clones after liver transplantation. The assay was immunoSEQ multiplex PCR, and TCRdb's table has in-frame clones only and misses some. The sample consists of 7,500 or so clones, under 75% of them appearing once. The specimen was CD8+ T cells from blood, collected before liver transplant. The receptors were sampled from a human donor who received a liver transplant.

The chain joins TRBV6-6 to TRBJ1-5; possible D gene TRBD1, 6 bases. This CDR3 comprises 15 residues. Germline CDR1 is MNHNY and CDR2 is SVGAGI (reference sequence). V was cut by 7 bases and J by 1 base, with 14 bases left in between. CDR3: CASIGTSGSNQPQHF. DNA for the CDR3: TGTGCCAGCATTGGGACATCCGGCAGCAATCAGCCCCAGCATTTT.

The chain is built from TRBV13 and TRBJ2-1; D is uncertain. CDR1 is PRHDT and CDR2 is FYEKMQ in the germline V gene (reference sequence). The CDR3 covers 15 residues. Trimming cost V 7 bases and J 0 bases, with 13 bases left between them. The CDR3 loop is CASNPPVSSYNEQFF. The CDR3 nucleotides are TGTGCCAGCAATCCTCCGGTCAGCTCCTACAATGAGCAGTTCTTC. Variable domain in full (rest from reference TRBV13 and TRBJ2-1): AAGVIQSPRHLIKEKRETATLKCYPIPRHDTVYWYQQGPGQDPQFLISFYEKMQSDKGSIPDRFSAQQFSDYHSELNMSSLELGDSALYFCASNPPVSSYNEQFFGPGTRLTVL.

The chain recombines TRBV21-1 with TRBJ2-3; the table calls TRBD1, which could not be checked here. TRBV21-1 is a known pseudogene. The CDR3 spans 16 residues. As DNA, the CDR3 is TGTGCCAGCAGCCCTCCCGGGACAGGGGATCTTGGTACGCAGTATTTT. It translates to CASSPPGTGDLGTQYF.

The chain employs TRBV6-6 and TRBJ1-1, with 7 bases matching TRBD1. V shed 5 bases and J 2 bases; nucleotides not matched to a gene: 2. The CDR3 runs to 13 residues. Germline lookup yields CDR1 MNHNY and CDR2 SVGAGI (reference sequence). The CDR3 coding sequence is TGTGCCAGCAGTGACAGGGAAAACACTGAAGCTTTCTTT. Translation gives CASSDRENTEAFF.

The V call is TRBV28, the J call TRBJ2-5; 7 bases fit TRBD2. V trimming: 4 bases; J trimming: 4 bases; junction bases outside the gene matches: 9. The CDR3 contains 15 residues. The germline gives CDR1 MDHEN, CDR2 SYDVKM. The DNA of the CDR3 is TGTGCCAGCAGTTACTCGGAAATAGCGGGAGAGACCCAGTACTTC. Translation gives CASSYSEIAGETQYF.

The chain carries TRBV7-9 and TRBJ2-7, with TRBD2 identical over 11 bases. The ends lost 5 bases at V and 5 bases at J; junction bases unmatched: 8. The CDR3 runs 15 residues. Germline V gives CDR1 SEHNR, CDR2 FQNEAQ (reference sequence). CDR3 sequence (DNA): TGTGCCAGCAGCCCACTAGCGGGAGTGGACCACGAGCAGTACGTC. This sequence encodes CASSPLAGVDHEQYV.

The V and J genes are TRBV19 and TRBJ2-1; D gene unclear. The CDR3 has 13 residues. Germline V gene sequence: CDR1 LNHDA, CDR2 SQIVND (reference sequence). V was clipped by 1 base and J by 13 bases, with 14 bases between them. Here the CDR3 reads CASSIAIGSVQFF. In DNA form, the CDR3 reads TGTGCCAGTAGTATAGCGATCGGGTCGGTACAGTTCTTC.

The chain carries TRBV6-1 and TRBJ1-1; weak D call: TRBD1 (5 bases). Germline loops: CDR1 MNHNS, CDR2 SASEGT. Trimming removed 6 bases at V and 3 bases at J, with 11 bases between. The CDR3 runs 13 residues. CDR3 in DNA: TGTGCCAGCAGGGGAGACAGTTACACTGAAGCTTTCTTT. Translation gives CASRGDSYTEAFF.

CDR3 protein: CASSAARTGENEKLFF. The CDR3 nucleotides are TGTGCCAGCAGCGCCGCCCGGACAGGGGAAAATGAAAAACTGTTTTTT. The chain carries TRBV5-5 and TRBJ1-4, with 9 bases fitting TRBD1. Trimming at V came to 4 bases and at J to 5 bases, leaving 9 bases not matched to a gene. Germline values: CDR1 SGHKS, CDR2 YYEKEE (reference sequence). CDR3 length: 16 amino acids.

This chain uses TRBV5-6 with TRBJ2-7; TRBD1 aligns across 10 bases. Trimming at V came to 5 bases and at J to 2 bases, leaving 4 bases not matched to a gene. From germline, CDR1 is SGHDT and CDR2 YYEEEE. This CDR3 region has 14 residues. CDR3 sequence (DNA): TGTGCCAGCAGGAAAGGGACAGGGGCCTACGAGCAGTACTTC. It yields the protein CASRKGTGAYEQYF.

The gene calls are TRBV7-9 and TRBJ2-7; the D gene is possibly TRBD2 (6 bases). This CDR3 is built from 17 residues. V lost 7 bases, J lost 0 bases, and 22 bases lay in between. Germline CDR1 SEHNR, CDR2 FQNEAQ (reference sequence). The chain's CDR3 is CASTHVQGMGGSYEQYF. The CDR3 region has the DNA TGTGCCAGCACCCATGTTCAGGGAATGGGGGGCTCCTACGAGCAGTACTTC.

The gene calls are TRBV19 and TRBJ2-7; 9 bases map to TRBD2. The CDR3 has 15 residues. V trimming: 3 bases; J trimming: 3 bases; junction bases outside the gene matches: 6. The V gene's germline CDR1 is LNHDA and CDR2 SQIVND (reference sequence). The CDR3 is CASSMRAGGGYEQYV. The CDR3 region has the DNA TGTGCCAGTAGTATGAGGGCGGGAGGGGGCTACGAGCAGTACGTC.